Below, 13 T cell receptor beta chains from the same sample are listed, as sequenced in a study of T cell changes during pregnancy in multiple sclerosis. The table came from immunoSEQ multiplex PCR; TCRdb's copy has only in-frame clones and leaves some out. Of more than 50,000 clones listed, roughly 90% are singletons. The sample consisted of peripheral blood, taken before pregnancy. The receptors here all came from a female donor with multiple sclerosis, enrolled in a pregnancy study.

V and J are TRBV30 and TRBJ1-5; TRBD1 matches 8 bases. Germline CDR1 reads GTSNPN; CDR2 reads SVGIG (reference sequence). The CDR3 loop spans 15 amino acids. The V and J ends lost 0 bases and 3 bases, in that order; junction bases with no gene match: 4. CDR3 sequence reads: CAWSVRTGINQPQHF. The CDR3 coding sequence is TGTGCCTGGAGTGTACGGACAGGGATCAATCAGCCCCAGCATTTT.

The chain combines TRBV18 with TRBJ1-3, with D possibly TRBD1 on 6 matching bases. Germline V lookup: CDR1 KGHSH, CDR2 LQKENI. The length of the CDR3 is 16 residues. The V and J ends lost 3 bases and 4 bases respectively, with 16 bases between them. CDR3 in amino acids: CASSPFGQLAGNTIYF. The DNA of the CDR3 is TGTGCCAGCTCACCCTTCGGACAGCTGGCGGGAAACACCATATATTTT. Drawing the rest from reference TRBV18 and TRBJ1-3, the complete variable domain is NAGVMQNPRHLVRRRGQEARLRCSPMKGHSHVYWYRQLPEEGLKFMVYLQKENIIDESGMPKERFSAEFPKEGPSILRIQQVVRGDSAAYFCASSPFGQLAGNTIYFGEGSWLTVV.

CDR3 coding DNA: TGTGCCAGCAGCGTACAGGGGACCTACAATGAGCAGTTCTTC. Its protein product is CASSVQGTYNEQFF. The chain recombines TRBV9 with TRBJ2-1, with D maybe TRBD1 (6 bases). The CDR3 length is 14 residues. Trimming pared 1 base from V and 2 bases from J, leaving 7 bases between. Germline V lookup: CDR1 SGDLS, CDR2 YYNGEE.

The V gene is TRBV18, the J gene TRBJ1-2; D may be TRBD1 (6 bases). Trimming cost V 4 bases and J 0 bases, with 9 bases left between them. The CDR3 contains 14 residues. Looked up from germline, CDR1 is KGHSH and CDR2 is LQKENI. The CDR3 bases are TGTGCCAGCTCACATAACAGGGCTAACTATGGCTACACCTTC. This translates into CASSHNRANYGYTF.

V gene TRBV7-8 combines with J gene TRBJ2-7, with 9 positions matching TRBD1. Germline V lookup: CDR1 SGHVS, CDR2 FQNEAQ. The CDR3 extends over 13 amino acids. The ends lost 5 bases at V and 3 bases at J; junction bases unmatched: 2. The CDR3 spells CASSRGQGYEQYF. Here the CDR3 DNA reads TGTGCCAGCAGCAGGGGACAGGGCTACGAGCAGTACTTC.

This chain connects TRBV7-2 to TRBJ2-3, with D perhaps TRBD1 (5 bases). CDR1 and CDR2 (germline): SGHTA, FQGNSA. Trimming took off 5 bases at V and 0 bases at J, with 12 bases between the two ends. The CDR3 loop spans 15 amino acids. The chain's CDR3 is CASSLSRASTDTQYF. CDR3 DNA: TGTGCCAGCAGCCTTAGCAGGGCTAGCACAGATACGCAGTATTTT.

This clone was recorded once. The CDR3 DNA reads TGCGCCAGCAGCTTGGCACAGGGTAATGAAAAACTGTTTTTT. This gives the protein CASSLAQGNEKLFF. The chain links TRBV5-1 to TRBJ1-4; possibly TRBD1 for D (6 bases). The CDR3 is 14 amino acids. Germline V lookup: CDR1 SGHRS, CDR2 YFSETQ. The germline V and J ends were trimmed by 0 bases and 4 bases, with 7 bases remaining between them.

The CDR3 loop is CASSVIAGGGDTGELFF. CDR3 coding DNA: TGTGCCAGCAGCGTAATAGCGGGGGGCGGGGACACCGGGGAGCTGTTTTTT. This sequence joins TRBV9 and TRBJ2-2, with 10 positions matching TRBD2. From germline, CDR1 is SGDLS and CDR2 YYNGEE. CDR3 length equals 17 residues. V shed 1 base, J shed 3 bases, and the junction held 6 bases outside the gene matches.

The chain couples TRBV2 to TRBJ2-3, with 13 bases identical to TRBD2. V was pared by 0 bases and J by 6 bases, with 15 bases of the junction left unmatched. CDR1 is SNHLY, CDR2 FYNNEI, per germline. The CDR3 is made up of 20 amino acids. The CDR3 sequence is CASSEAKTSGTSGAGDTQYF. The CDR3, as DNA: TGTGCCAGCAGTGAAGCGAAAACCTCCGGGACTAGCGGGGCAGGGGATACGCAGTATTTT.

The V and J genes are TRBV19 and TRBJ2-1, with a possible D match to TRBD2 (6 bases). CDR1 and CDR2 (germline): LNHDA, SQIVND (reference sequence). This CDR3 is 16 amino acids long. V was cut by 4 bases and J by 0 bases, with 13 bases left in between. The CDR3 protein is CASSSRDSGSYNEQFF. In DNA, the CDR3 is TGTGCCAGTAGTAGTCGGGACTCAGGCTCCTACAATGAGCAGTTCTTC.

The V and J genes are TRBV30 and TRBJ2-7; TRBD2 matches at 10 bases. The CDR3 totals 13 residues. The V segment lost 0 bases and the J segment 5 bases; nucleotides outside the gene matches: 1. Germline loops: CDR1 GTSNPN, CDR2 SVGIG (reference sequence). As DNA, the CDR3 is TGTGCCTGGAGTGTCGGACTAGCGGACGAGCAGTACTTC. Translating gives CAWSVGLADEQYF.

This clone has a single count. The chain employs TRBV19 and TRBJ1-5; TRBD1 matches 7 bases. There are 14 residues in the CDR3. Trimming took 8 bases from V and 0 from J; bases not matched to a gene: 4. Germline values: CDR1 LNHDA, CDR2 SQIVND (reference sequence). Here the CDR3 DNA reads TGTGCCAGTGGGGACAGACCTAGCAATCAGCCCCAGCATTTT. Protein sequence: CASGDRPSNQPQHF.

The chain employs TRBV18 and TRBJ2-5; D gene ambiguous. V was cut by 3 bases and J by 4 bases, with 21 bases left in between. The length of the CDR3 is 17 residues. Germline V CDR1 and CDR2: KGHSH, LQKENI. CDR3 coding DNA: TGTGCCAGCTCACCTGGGCCAAGTACCCCACTTCGAGAGACCCAGTACTTC. The encoded protein is CASSPGPSTPLRETQYF. Together with reference TRBV18 and TRBJ2-5, the CDR3 gives the full variable domain: NAGVMQNPRHLVRRRGQEARLRCSPMKGHSHVYWYRQLPEEGLKFMVYLQKENIIDESGMPKERFSAEFPKEGPSILRIQQVVRGDSAAYFCASSPGPSTPLRETQYFGPGTRLLVL.